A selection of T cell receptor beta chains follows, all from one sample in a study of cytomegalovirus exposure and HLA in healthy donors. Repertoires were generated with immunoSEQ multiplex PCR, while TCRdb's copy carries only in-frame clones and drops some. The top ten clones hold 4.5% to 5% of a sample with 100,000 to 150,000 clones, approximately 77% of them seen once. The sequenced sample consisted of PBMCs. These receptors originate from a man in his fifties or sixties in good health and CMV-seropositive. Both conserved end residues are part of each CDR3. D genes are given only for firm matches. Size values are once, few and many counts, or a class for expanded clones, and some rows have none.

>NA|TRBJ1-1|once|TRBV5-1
TGCGCCAGCAGCCCGGACGGGGGGAGGGTCACTGAAGCTTTCTTT
CASSPDGGRVTEAFF
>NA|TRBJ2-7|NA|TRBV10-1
TGCGCCAGCAGCCGAGCACAGGGCTACGAGCAGTACTTC
CASSRAQGYEQYF
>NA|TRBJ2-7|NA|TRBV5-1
TGCGCCAGCAGCTTGCCCTATCCGGGGGACGAGCAGTACTTC
CASSLPYPGDEQYF
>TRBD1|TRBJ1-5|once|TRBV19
TGTGCCAGTAGTTGGACAGGGACAAGCAATCAGCCCCAGCATTTT
CASSWTGTSNQPQHF
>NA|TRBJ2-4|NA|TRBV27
TGTGCCAGCAGTTTAGAGGCGTTTTCCAAAAACATTCAGTACTTC
CASSLEAFSKNIQYF
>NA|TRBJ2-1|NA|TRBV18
TGTGCCAGCTCACCATCCGGTGATGAGCAGTTCTTC
CASSPSGDEQFF
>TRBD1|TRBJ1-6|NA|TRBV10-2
TGCGCCAGCAGCCTCCAGGGGGAACCCAATTCACCCCTCCACTTT
CASSLQGEPNSPLHF
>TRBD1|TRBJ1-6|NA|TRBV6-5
TGTGCCAGCAGTTACACAAGGACAGGGTACTCACCCCTCCACTTT
CASSYTRTGYSPLHF
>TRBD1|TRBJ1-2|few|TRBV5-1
TGCGCCAGCAGCCCCTCGAGACAGGGGTATGGCTACACCTTC
CASSPSRQGYGYTF
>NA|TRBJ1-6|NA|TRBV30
TGTGCCTGGAGTGTAGCTTTAGTGGGCTGGAGGGGTTCACCCCTCCACTTT
CAWSVALVGWRGSPLHF
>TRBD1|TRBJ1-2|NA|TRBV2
TGTGCCAGCTCTATCAAGGGGGCGAGTGGCTACACCTTC
CASSIKGASGYTF
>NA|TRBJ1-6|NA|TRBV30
TGTGCCTGGAGTGTACGGGGGGATAATTCACCCCTCCACTTT
CAWSVRGDNSPLHF
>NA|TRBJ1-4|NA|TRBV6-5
TGTGCCAGCAGGCCGACAGATGCAACTAATGAAAAACTGTTTTTT
CASRPTDATNEKLFF
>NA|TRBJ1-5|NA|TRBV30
TGTGCCTGGAGTGTAGGAGACGTTAGCAATCAGCCCCAGCATTTT
CAWSVGDVSNQPQHF
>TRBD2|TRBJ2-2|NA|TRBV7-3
TGTGCCAGCAGCTTACGGACTAGCGGGGAGAACACCGGGGAGCTGTTTTTT
CASSLRTSGENTGELFF
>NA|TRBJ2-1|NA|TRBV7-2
TGTGCCAGCAGGCCACAGGGTTACAATGAGCAGTTCTTC
CASRPQGYNEQFF
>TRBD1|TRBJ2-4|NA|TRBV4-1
TGCGCCAGCAGCCCAAGGATGGACAGGGGGGTTCTTGGGACCAAAAACATTCAGTACTTC
CASSPRMDRGVLGTKNIQYF
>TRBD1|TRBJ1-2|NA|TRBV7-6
TGTGCCAGCAGCTTACGTGGGACAGGGGATAGTAGAGGGTATGGCTACACCTTC
CASSLRGTGDSRGYGYTF
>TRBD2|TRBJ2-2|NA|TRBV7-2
TGTGCCAGCAGGCGGACTAGCTTTTCCGGCGCCGGGGAGCTGTTTTTT
CASRRTSFSGAGELFF
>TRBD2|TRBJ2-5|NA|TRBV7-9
TGTGCCAGCAGCCGGCTGACTAGCGTGGAGACCCAGTACTTC
CASSRLTSVETQYF
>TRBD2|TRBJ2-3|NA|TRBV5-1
TGCGCCAGCAGCTGGGGACTAGCGGGGGGCTCGACAGATACGCAGTATTTT
CASSWGLAGGSTDTQYF
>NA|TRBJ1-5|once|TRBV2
TGTGCCAGCAGTGAAGAAGGCAGGGCCAGCAATCAGCCCCAGCATTTT
CASSEEGRASNQPQHF
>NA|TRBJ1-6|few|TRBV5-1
TGCGCCAGCAGCTTGGGGGCAAGTAATAATTCCCCCCTCCACTTT
CASSLGASNNSPLHF
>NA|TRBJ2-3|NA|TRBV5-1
TGCGCCAGCAGCTTCCAGGGTGAAGATACGCAGTATTTT
CASSFQGEDTQYF
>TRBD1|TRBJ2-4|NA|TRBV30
TGTGCCTGGAGTGTCGGGGGACAGGGCTTAATTGGCATTCAGTACTTC
CAWSVGGQGLIGIQYF
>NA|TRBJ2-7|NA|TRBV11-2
TGTGCCAGCAGCTTTGGGGGAGGTTCGAGACGCAGACGGCAGTACGAGCAGTACTTC
CASSFGGGSRRRRQYEQYF
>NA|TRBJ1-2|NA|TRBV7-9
TGTGCCAGCAGCTTAGGACAGCAGACCTATGGCTACACCTTC
CASSLGQQTYGYTF
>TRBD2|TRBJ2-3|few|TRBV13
TGTGCCAGCAGCCCCCTAGCGGGAGGATTAGATACGCAGTATTTT
CASSPLAGGLDTQYF
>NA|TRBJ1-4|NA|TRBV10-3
TGTGCCATCAGTGATGGTTCGGGGACGGGGGGTGAAAAACTGTTTTTT
CAISDGSGTGGEKLFF
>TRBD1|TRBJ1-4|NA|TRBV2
TGTGCCAGCAGCCTTACCGGGACAGGGGGCGAAAAACTGTTTTTT
CASSLTGTGGEKLFF
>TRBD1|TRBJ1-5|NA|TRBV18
TGTGCCAGCTCGAGGGACAGTAATCAGCCCCAGCATTTT
CASSRDSNQPQHF
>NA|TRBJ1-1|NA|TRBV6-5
TGTGCCAGCAGTGTAGGACAGATGAACACTGAAGCTTTCTTT
CASSVGQMNTEAFF
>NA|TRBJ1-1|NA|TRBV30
TGTGCCTGGAGTCATCAGGGGAACACTGAAGCTTTCTTT
CAWSHQGNTEAFF
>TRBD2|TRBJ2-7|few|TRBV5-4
TGTGCCAGCAGCTGGACTAGCGGACTGGGCGAGCAGTACTTC
CASSWTSGLGEQYF
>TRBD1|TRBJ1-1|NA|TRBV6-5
TGTGCCAGTACTACAGGGGGTAACACTGAAGCTTTCTTT
CASTTGGNTEAFF
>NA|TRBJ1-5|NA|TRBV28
TGTGCCAGCAGTCCGCCGGGCAATCAGCCCCAGCATTTT
CASSPPGNQPQHF
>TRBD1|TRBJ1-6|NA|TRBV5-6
TGTGCCAGCAGCACTTCAGGGGGCTGGACACCCCTCCACTTT
CASSTSGGWTPLHF
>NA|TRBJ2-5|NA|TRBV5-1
TGCGCCAGCAGCCCTCAGGGGGGACAGCAAGAGACCCAGTACTTC
CASSPQGGQQETQYF
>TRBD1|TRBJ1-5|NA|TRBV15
TGTGCCACCAGCAGACCCCCTGACAGGGGTGGTCAGCCCCAGCATTTT
CATSRPPDRGGQPQHF
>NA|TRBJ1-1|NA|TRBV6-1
TGTGCCAGCACCCCATGGGGGGGGATGAACACTGAAGCTTTCTTT
CASTPWGGMNTEAFF
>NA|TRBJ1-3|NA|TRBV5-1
TGCGCCAGCAGCTTGGGCAGCTCTGGAAACACCATATATTTT
CASSLGSSGNTIYF
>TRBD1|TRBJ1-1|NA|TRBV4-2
TGTGCCAGCAGCTTAGGACAGGGAGGGAACACTGAAGCTTTCTTT
CASSLGQGGNTEAFF
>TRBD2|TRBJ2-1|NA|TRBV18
TGTGCCAGCTCATCTAGCGGGGGGCCGCCCAATGAGCAGTTCTTC
CASSSSGGPPNEQFF
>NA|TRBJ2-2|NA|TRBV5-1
TGCGCCAGCAGCTTGGCCGTACAGACCACCGGGGAGCTGTTTTTT
CASSLAVQTTGELFF
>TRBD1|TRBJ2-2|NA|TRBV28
TGTGCCAGCAGTTTATGGACAGGGGGCACCGGGGAGCTGTTTTTT
CASSLWTGGTGELFF
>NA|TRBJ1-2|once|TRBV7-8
TGTGCCAGCAGACTACAGGGAGGCTACACCTTC
CASRLQGGYTF
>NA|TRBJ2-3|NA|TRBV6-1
TGTGCCAGCATCAGGGACTCGCACACAGATACGCAGTATTTT
CASIRDSHTDTQYF
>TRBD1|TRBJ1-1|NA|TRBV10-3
TGTGCCATCAGTGAGTCGGGCAGGGGGACTGAAGCTTTCTTT
CAISESGRGTEAFF
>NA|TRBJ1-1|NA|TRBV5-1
TGCGCCAGCAGCTATACAGGGATAAGCACTGAAGCTTTCTTT
CASSYTGISTEAFF
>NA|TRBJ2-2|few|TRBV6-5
TGTGCCAGCAGTGGAAACAGAAACACCGGGGAGCTGTTTTTT
CASSGNRNTGELFF
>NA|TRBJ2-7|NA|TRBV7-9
TGTGCCAGCAGACGCAGCGGGCGCTACGAGCAGTACTTC
CASRRSGRYEQYF
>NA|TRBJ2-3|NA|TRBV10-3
TGTGCCATCAAGGGGCCGGGAGATACGCAGTATTTT
CAIKGPGDTQYF
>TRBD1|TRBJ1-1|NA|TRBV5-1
TGCGCCAGCAGCTCCGGGGGGACAGGGGTGAACACTGAAGCTTTCTTT
CASSSGGTGVNTEAFF
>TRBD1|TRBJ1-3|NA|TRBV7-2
TGTGCCAGCAGCCCCGGGACAGGGGAGTATACCATATATTTT
CASSPGTGEYTIYF